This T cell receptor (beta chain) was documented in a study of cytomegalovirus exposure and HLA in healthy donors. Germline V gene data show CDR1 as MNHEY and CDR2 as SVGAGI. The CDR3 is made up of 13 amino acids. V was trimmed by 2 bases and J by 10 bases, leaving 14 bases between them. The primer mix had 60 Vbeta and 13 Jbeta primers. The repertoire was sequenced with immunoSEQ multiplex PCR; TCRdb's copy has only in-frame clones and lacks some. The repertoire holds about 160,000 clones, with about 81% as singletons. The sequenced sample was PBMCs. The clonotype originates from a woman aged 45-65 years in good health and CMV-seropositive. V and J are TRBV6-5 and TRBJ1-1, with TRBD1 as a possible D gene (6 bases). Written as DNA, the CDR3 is TGTGCCAGCAGTTACCAGGGGCAGGGAAGAGCTTTCTTT. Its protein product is CASSYQGQGRAFF.